This entry lists 17 T cell receptor beta chains sequenced from one sample in a study of CD8 T cells in Susac syndrome. With random hexamers, reverse transcription was performed on roughly 0.5 to 1 ug of RNA. TCRdb analysed the immunoSEQ multiplex PCR reads with MiXCR anew, one entry per CDR3 protein. Here the sample spans about 300,000 distinct CDR3 sequences, 85% being singletons. Sample: CD8+ T cells from PBMCs. These receptors were obtained from a human donor with multiple sclerosis.

A few counts support this clonotype. The CDR3 loop is CAWSSSSEAFF. The DNA of the CDR3 is TGTGCCTGGAGTTCTTCCAGTGAAGCTTTCTTT. This chain uses TRBV30 with TRBJ1-1, with unresolved D. Germline V gene data show CDR1 as GTSNPN and CDR2 as SVGIG (reference sequence). V was trimmed by 2 bases and J by 7 bases, leaving 8 bases between them. The CDR3 is made up of 11 amino acids.

This clonotype was seen once. The J gene is TRBJ1-3, the V gene TRBV5-6; D gene ambiguous. V lost 1 base, J lost 7 bases, and 12 bases lay in between. The CDR3 runs 14 residues. CDR1 is SGHDT, CDR2 YYEEEE, per germline. The CDR3 region is CASSLKQTLNTIYF. In nucleotides, the CDR3 is TGTGCCAGCAGCTTGAAACAGACACTTAACACCATATATTTT. Filled out from reference TRBV5-6 and TRBJ1-3, the complete variable domain reads DAGVTQSPTHLIKTRGQQVTLRCSPKSGHDTVSWYQQALGQGPQFIFQYYEEEERQRGNFPDRFSGHQFPNYSSELNVNALLLGDSALYLCASSLKQTLNTIYFGEGSWLTVV.

The genes are TRBV24-1 and TRBJ2-1, with a tentative D call TRBD1 (6 bases). Trimming cost V 1 base and J 9 bases, with 18 bases left between them. CDR3 size: 16 residues. The germline gives CDR1 KGHDR, CDR2 SFDVKD. In DNA form, the CDR3 reads TGTGCCACCAGTGATTTACCGGCAGGGGAATTTGCTGAGCAGTTCTTC. As protein: CATSDLPAGEFAEQFF.

The V call is TRBV12-3 or TRBV12-4, the J call TRBJ1-5; a possible D gene is TRBD1 (5 bases). V was trimmed by 3 bases and J by 2 bases, leaving 8 bases between them. The length of the CDR3 is 14 residues. The CDR3 here is CASSFLQGNQPQHF. The CDR3 DNA reads as TGTGCCAGCAGTTTCCTACAGGGCAATCAGCCCCAGCATTTT.

The CDR3 DNA follows: TGTGCCAGCACTCTTACCAGCGGAGGGAGTGAAGCTTTCTTT. Translated, it gives CASTLTSGGSEAFF. The chain is built from TRBV6-1 and TRBJ1-1; D is uncertain. Between the trimmed V and J ends, which lost 7 bases and 7 bases, there was a span of 19 bases. This CDR3 is 14 amino acids long. The germline CDR1 and CDR2 sequences are MNHNS and SASEGT.

The chain has TRBV27 and TRBJ1-2; D remains ambiguous. Germline CDR1 reads MNHEY; CDR2 reads SMNVEV (reference sequence). The CDR3 sequence is 15 residues long. V was trimmed by 5 bases and J by 6 bases, leaving 19 bases between them. CDR3 DNA: TGTGCCAGCAGTCCGGGAGTTCGCCCTTGGGATGGCTACACCTTC. Translating it yields CASSPGVRPWDGYTF.

V and J are TRBV5-1 and TRBJ1-4; D might be TRBD1 (5 bases). The CDR3 has 14 amino acids. In germline, CDR1 is SGHRS, CDR2 YFSETQ. Trimming left V 0 bases short and J 6 bases short, with 9 bases between. The CDR3: CASSLGGDDEKLFF. The CDR3 coding sequence is TGCGCCAGCAGCTTGGGAGGGGACGATGAAAAACTGTTTTTT.

The chain is built from TRBV19 and TRBJ2-1, with D unresolved. Trimming pared 6 bases from V and 8 bases from J, leaving 20 bases between. Germline CDR1 and CDR2: LNHDA and SQIVND (reference sequence). The CDR3 contains 15 residues. CDR3 coding DNA: TGTGCCAGTAGGGGCTATGCGGTTACGGGCGATGAGCAGTTCTTC. It yields the protein CASRGYAVTGDEQFF.

The sample holds one count of this clonotype. The chain has TRBV7-9 and TRBJ2-1, with 8 bases lining up with TRBD2. V dropped 2 bases and J dropped 4; count of bases not matched to a gene: 7. Germline loops: CDR1 SEHNR, CDR2 FQNEAQ (reference sequence). CDR3 length: 16 residues. The CDR3 region has the DNA TGTGCCAGCAGCTTACTACTAGCGGCTAATTACAATGAGCAGTTCTTC. Translated, it gives CASSLLLAANYNEQFF.

This clonotype showed up just a few times. The gene calls are TRBV20-1 and TRBJ1-2; D may be TRBD1 (6 bases). V was cut by 6 bases and J by 6 bases, with 23 bases left in between. The V gene's germline CDR1 is DFQATT and CDR2 SNEGSKA (reference sequence). The CDR3 has 15 amino acids. The CDR3 loop reads CSASLRQDVMNGYTF. For the CDR3, the DNA is TGCAGTGCCTCTCTAAGACAGGACGTAATGAATGGCTACACCTTC.

Comment on this clonotype: Relative to the germline gene, one junction end is altered; a read error may explain this. This chain links TRBV29-1 with TRBJ2-2, with 9 bases matching TRBD1. The length of the CDR3 is 15 residues. Germline CDR1 and CDR2: SQVTM and ANQGSEA. CDR3 loop: CSVVGQGISTGKLFF. The CDR3 region has the DNA TGCAGCGTCGTGGGACAGGGCATTTCGACCGGGAAGCTGTTTTTT.

The chain is built from TRBV15 and TRBJ2-7; D unresolved. This CDR3 is 17 amino acids long. V lost 0 bases and J lost 3, with 18 bases in between. Per germline, CDR1 LNHNV and CDR2 YYDKDF (reference sequence). CDR3 region: CATSRDWALTPLYEQYF. For the CDR3, the DNA is TGTGCCACCAGCAGAGATTGGGCACTAACCCCTCTCTACGAGCAGTACTTC.

The V gene is TRBV4-1, the J gene TRBJ2-1, with 11 positions matching TRBD2. The V gene's germline CDR1 is MGHRA and CDR2 YSYEKL. This CDR3 has 19 residues. Losses at the gene ends were 1 base for V and 7 bases for J; bases not matched to a gene: 15. The CDR3 nucleotides are TGCGCCAGCAGCCAAGTTAACCTTGGGACTAGCGGTGGAAAAAATGAGCAGTTCTTC. Residues: CASSQVNLGTSGGKNEQFF.

In its sample, this clonotype was seen a few times. This sequence joins TRBV27 and TRBJ2-7, with 12 positions matching TRBD1. Unmatched junction bases numbered 3, after V lost 5 bases and J lost 4 bases. Germline CDR1 MNHEY, CDR2 SMNVEV (reference sequence). The CDR3 runs to 14 residues. The CDR3 nucleotides are TGTGCCAGCAGTCAGGGACAGGGGGCTTACGAGCAGTACTTC. Protein product: CASSQGQGAYEQYF.

The chain couples TRBV4-3 to TRBJ1-2; D ambiguous. Trimming removed 3 bases from V and 14 bases from J, with 7 bases in between. From germline, CDR1 is LGHNA and CDR2 YSLEER. This CDR3 has 9 amino acids. CDR3 DNA: TGCGCCAGCAGCCACCCTCAAACCTTC. Translating it yields CASSHPQTF.

V usage is TRBV5-5 and J usage is TRBJ2-1; 8 nucleotides align to TRBD2. Trimming at V came to 4 bases and at J to 0 bases, leaving 6 bases not matched to a gene. This CDR3 has 16 amino acids. CDR1 is SGHKS, CDR2 YYEKEE, per germline (reference sequence). The CDR3 region has the DNA TGTGCCAGCAGCCCTAGCGGGTTCAGCTCCTACAATGAGCAGTTCTTC. This encodes CASSPSGFSSYNEQFF.

This clonotype was recorded once. V and J are TRBV6-5 and TRBJ2-1; the D gene is possibly TRBD1 (5 bases). Trimming stripped 5 bases from V and 1 base from J, with 6 bases between. The CDR3 contains 13 residues. Looked up from germline, CDR1 is MNHEY and CDR2 is SVGAGI. CDR3 in amino acids: CASSTGSYNEQFF. The CDR3 region has the DNA TGTGCCAGCAGTACAGGATCCTACAATGAGCAGTTCTTC.